This T cell receptor beta chain was documented in a study of blood T cells in healthy people across ages. It was with a sample-barcoded 5' primer and a J-beta primer mix that a second PCR of roughly 6 to 12 cycles was run. The template-switch adaptor was a 5' adaptor with 12 random nucleotides. It tagged each cDNA molecule. Each CDR3 protein is one row after TCRdb ran MiXCR on the 5' RACE reads. The table shows 1.5 million to 2 million distinct CDR3 sequences, with roughly 43% occurring only once. CDR1 and CDR2 (germline): SGHTA, FQGNSA. The germline V and J ends were trimmed by 2 bases and 5 bases, with 13 bases remaining between them. The CDR3 runs 15 residues. Whole-study findings and limits: Per-million-T-cell TCR beta diversity fell roughly linearly with age.

This clonotype occurred a few times. What it recognizes is unknown. Sequencing was performed on blood. The chain has TRBV7-2 and TRBJ2-1; the D is unclear. The sequence was collected from a human donor in good health. CDR3 nucleotide sequence: TGTGCCAGCAGCTTACTAAAGGGAAATCACAATGAGCAGTTCTTC. Amino acid sequence: CASSLLKGNHNEQFF.